The clone carrying this T cell receptor (beta chain) was seen more than once but under ten times. Its antigen remains unidentified. CDR3 regions of TCR beta were amplified from RNA transcripts. The library came from an HTBI-primed first-round RT-PCR and a second-round multiplex PCR. TCRdb redid the calling of the multiplex PCR reads with MiXCR, one entry per CDR3 protein. In the table there are a few hundred thousand distinct CDR3 sequences, about 16% of which are singletons. The sample comes from a study of Graves' ophthalmopathy and Graves' hyperthyroidism. Findings of the study overall: With a specificity of roughly 72% and a sensitivity of roughly 71%, the model predicted ophthalmopathy progression.

V shed 2 bases and J 8 bases; nucleotides not matched to a gene: 9. CDR3 length: 15 amino acids. The germline gives CDR1 KGHSH, CDR2 LQKENI. Patients were left out if they had other autoimmune diseases, uncontrolled infections, pregnancy or lactation. Diagnosis relied on clinical symptoms, serum thyroxine, TRAb, thyroid ultrasound and orbital computed tomography. What supplied the PBMCs was roughly 10 ml of fresh peripheral blood. The chain carries TRBV18 and TRBJ1-2; 9 nucleotides match TRBD1. The clonotype originates from a woman younger than 35 with Graves' ophthalmopathy. What was sequenced was peripheral blood. CDR3: CASSPGRTGVRGYTF. The DNA of the CDR3 is TGTGCCAGCTCACCAGGAAGGACAGGGGTACGAGGCTACACCTTC.